The 21 T cell receptor beta chains given below trace back to one sample, sequenced in a study of cytomegalovirus exposure and HLA in healthy donors. Researchers ran the PCR with 60 Vbeta and 13 Jbeta primers. Sequenced by immunoSEQ multiplex PCR; TCRdb stores in-frame clones only, minus some. The repertoire includes 150,000 to 200,000 clones, roughly 75% of them detected once, and about 10% sits in the top ten. The sequencing input was PBMCs. The receptors derive from a man aged 18 to 35 in good health and CMV-seropositive.

This chain links TRBV28 with TRBJ1-4; TRBD1 agrees at 7 bases. This CDR3 contains 15 residues. Germline V gene data show CDR1 as MDHEN and CDR2 as SYDVKM. V shed 3 bases and J 3 bases; nucleotides not matched to a gene: 4. CDR3 in amino acids: CASSFSGGSNEKLFF. The CDR3 coding sequence is TGTGCCAGCAGTTTTTCAGGGGGATCTAATGAAAAACTGTTTTTT.

The CDR3 loop is CASSLMAGGEQFF. The CDR3 coding sequence is TGCGCCAGCAGCTTGATGGCGGGAGGTGAGCAGTTCTTC. This chain joins TRBV5-1 and TRBJ2-1, with 8 positions matching TRBD2. J gave up 9 bases and V 1 base, and 3 bases lay outside the gene matches. Germline V gives CDR1 SGHRS, CDR2 YFSETQ. The CDR3 has 13 residues.

The chain couples TRBV27 to TRBJ1-5, with TRBD1 matching over 9 bases. V shed 7 bases and J 0 bases; nucleotides not matched to a gene: 7. The CDR3 covers 16 residues. The germline V gene encodes CDR1 MNHEY and CDR2 SMNVEV (reference sequence). This CDR3 is CASKDRGPYSNQPQHF. In nucleotides, the CDR3 is TGTGCCAGCAAGGACAGGGGACCCTATAGCAATCAGCCCCAGCATTTT.

The chain is built from TRBV29-1 and TRBJ2-7, with unresolved D. The V and J ends lost 3 bases and 7 bases respectively, with 4 bases between them. This CDR3 has 9 residues. CDR1 and CDR2 from the germline V gene are SQVTM and ANQGSEA. CDR3 region: CSVDGEQYF. The CDR3 DNA reads TGCAGCGTTGACGGGGAGCAGTACTTC.

V gene TRBV6-5 combines with J gene TRBJ1-1; D possibly corresponds to TRBD1 (6 bases). V was pared by 5 bases and J by 0 bases, with 13 bases between. This CDR3 comprises 15 residues. Germline CDR1 is MNHEY and CDR2 is SVGAGI. DNA for the CDR3: TGTGCCAGCAGTCCTAGGACAGCCCTGAACACTGAAGCTTTCTTT. It encodes CASSPRTALNTEAFF.

This clone has a handful of counts. The gene calls are TRBV27 and TRBJ2-1, with 9 bases identical to TRBD2. Germline CDR1 MNHEY, CDR2 SMNVEV (reference sequence). V lost 7 bases to trimming and J lost 3 bases; unmatched junction nucleotides: 22. The length of the CDR3 is 20 residues. CDR3 sequence: CASTLRGLAGTQTLYNEQFF. In nucleotides, the CDR3 is TGTGCCAGCACCTTGAGAGGGCTAGCGGGAACCCAAACCCTCTACAATGAGCAGTTCTTC.

This clone was counted between two and nine times. The V call is TRBV6-5, the J call TRBJ1-2; D ambiguous. The CDR3 runs to 11 residues. Trimming stripped 6 bases from V and 8 bases from J, with 10 bases between. Germline CDR1 and CDR2: MNHEY and SVGAGI. This CDR3 is CASRGPGGYTF. Written as DNA, the CDR3 is TGTGCCAGCAGAGGCCCGGGAGGCTACACCTTC.

The gene calls are TRBV28 and TRBJ1-2; D is unclear. From germline, CDR1 is MDHEN and CDR2 SYDVKM. There are 15 residues in the CDR3. The V and J ends lost 3 bases and 5 bases respectively, with 16 bases between them. CDR3 bases: TGTGCCAGCAGTTTCCACGCTCCCCAGAATTATGGCTACACCTTC. Translated: CASSFHAPQNYGYTF.

This sequence joins TRBV9 and TRBJ2-7; possible D gene TRBD2, 5 bases. Per the germline V gene, CDR1 is SGDLS and CDR2 is YYNGEE. This CDR3 spans 14 amino acids. V was clipped by 6 bases and J by 0 bases, with 13 bases between them. Here the CDR3 reads CASNKEGSSYEQYF. The CDR3 nucleotides are TGTGCCAGCAACAAAGAGGGAAGCTCCTACGAGCAGTACTTC.

The V call is TRBV5-8, the J call TRBJ2-5; D possibly corresponds to TRBD2 (6 bases). Trimming left V 0 bases short and J 5 bases short, with 17 bases between. Germline values: CDR1 SGHTS, CDR2 YDEGEE. The CDR3 totals 16 residues. The CDR3 spells CASSLAKLGRGETQYF. In DNA form, the CDR3 reads TGTGCCAGCAGCTTGGCCAAGCTCGGGAGAGGGGAGACCCAGTACTTC.

The V gene is TRBV19, the J gene TRBJ1-5, with 8 positions matching TRBD1. The CDR3 consists of 15 residues. Germline CDR1 and CDR2: LNHDA and SQIVND (reference sequence). V dropped 2 bases and J dropped 3; count of bases not matched to a gene: 3. The CDR3 DNA reads TGTGCCAGTAGTATAAGGGGACAGGACAATCAGCCCCAGCATTTT. It yields the protein CASSIRGQDNQPQHF.

The chain recombines TRBV29-1 with TRBJ2-1; TRBD2 aligns across 11 bases. Trimming at V came to 6 bases and at J to 4 bases, leaving 8 bases not matched to a gene. Germline CDR1 SQVTM, CDR2 ANQGSEA. CDR3 length: 15 amino acids. CDR3 sequence reads: CSVPLLAGAYNEQFF. CDR3 nucleotides: TGCAGCGTGCCCCTACTAGCGGGAGCTTACAATGAGCAGTTCTTC.

The chain carries TRBV27 and TRBJ2-5, with TRBD2 identical over 7 bases. The DNA end favors TRBJ2-7, so the J call may be wrong. This CDR3 is built from 15 residues. Germline CDR1 and CDR2: MNHEY and SMNVEV (reference sequence). The CDR3 spells CASSLRWGGSYEQYF. Written as DNA, the CDR3 is TGTGCCAGCAGTTTACGGTGGGGGGGGTCCTACGAGCAGTACTTC.

This clone showed up just a few times. This chain uses TRBV2 with TRBJ1-2; TRBD1 aligns across 7 bases. The CDR3 has 13 residues. CDR1 is SNHLY, CDR2 FYNNEI, per germline. V was clipped by 5 bases and J by 8 bases; unmatched bases: 8. The CDR3 coding sequence is TGTGCCAGCAGTCGAGACAGGGCACGGGGCTACACCTTC. Protein product: CASSRDRARGYTF.

The chain couples TRBV19 to TRBJ2-2, with D perhaps matching TRBD1 (5 bases). Germline loops: CDR1 LNHDA, CDR2 SQIVND (reference sequence). Trimming left V 7 bases short and J 6 bases short, with 15 bases between. CDR3 size: 14 residues. As DNA, the CDR3 is TGTGCCAGTACCTTCCTAGGCAGGGCCGGGGAGCTGTTTTTT. Its protein is CASTFLGRAGELFF.

V and J are TRBV7-8 and TRBJ2-3, with TRBD2 matching over 11 bases. CDR3 size: 17 residues. The germline V gene has CDR1 SGHVS and CDR2 FQNEAQ. V lost 4 bases to trimming and J lost 1 base; unmatched junction nucleotides: 7. The CDR3 DNA reads TGTGCCAGCAGCTCAGAATTGACTAGCGGGGGCACAGATACGCAGTATTTT. Amino acids: CASSSELTSGGTDTQYF.

The chain recombines TRBV2 with TRBJ2-1; no clear D gene. Per the germline V gene, CDR1 is SNHLY and CDR2 is FYNNEI. The CDR3 sequence is 16 residues long. Trimming took 3 bases from V and 1 from J, leaving 13 bases between them. CDR3 in DNA: TGTGCCAGCAGTGAGTTACCAGGCGAATCCTACAATGAGCAGTTCTTC. Its protein product is CASSELPGESYNEQFF.

This clone was counted once. The rearrangement joins TRBV7-8 to TRBJ2-1; TRBD2 might be the D (5 bases). The V gene lost 5 bases and the J gene lost 12 bases, with 17 bases spanning the gap. Germline V gives CDR1 SGHVS, CDR2 FQNEAQ. The CDR3 has 13 amino acids. The CDR3 reads CASSHSEGSRQFF. The CDR3 nucleotides are TGTGCCAGCAGCCATTCAGAAGGGAGTCGGCAGTTCTTC.

The J gene is TRBJ1-4, the V gene TRBV27; 10 nucleotides line up with TRBD1. CDR1 is MNHEY and CDR2 is SMNVEV in the germline V gene (reference sequence). Trimming cost V 5 bases and J 8 bases; bases outside gene matches: 5. The length of the CDR3 is 14 residues. The CDR3 reads CASSDRGRAEKLFF. The CDR3 DNA is TGTGCCAGCAGTGACAGGGGGCGTGCGGAAAAACTGTTTTTT.

Turning to this clone: Other DNA variants within this sample encode the same CDR3. The chain uses TRBV7-2 and TRBJ2-7; D is unclear. The V end lost 2 bases, the J end lost 1 base, and 3 bases lay between the germline ends. The CDR3 is 12 amino acids. Germline-derived CDR1 and CDR2 are SGHTA and FQGNSA. The CDR3 coding sequence is TGTGCCAGCAGCTTATCATCCTACGAGCAGTACTTC. Translation gives CASSLSSYEQYF. The whole variable domain, filled in from reference TRBV7-2 and TRBJ2-7, reads GAGVSQSPSNKVTEKGKDVELRCDPISGHTALYWYRQSLGQGLEFLIYFQGNSAPDKSGLPSDRFSAERTGGSVSTLTIQRTQQEDSAVYLCASSLSSYEQYFGPGTRLTVT.

The chain is built from TRBV30 and TRBJ2-7; D ambiguous. The CDR3 runs 12 residues. Germline CDR1 and CDR2: GTSNPN and SVGIG (reference sequence). The V and J ends lost 0 bases and 4 bases respectively, with 7 bases between them. The CDR3, as DNA: TGTGCCTGGAGTGTAAATAGATACGAGCAGTACTTC. Protein sequence: CAWSVNRYEQYF. Together with reference TRBV30 and TRBJ2-7, the CDR3 gives the full variable domain: SQTIHQWPATLVQPVGSPLSLECTVEGTSNPNLYWYRQAAGRGLQLLFYSVGIGQISSEVPQNLSASRPQDRQFILSSKKLLLSDSGFYLCAWSVNRYEQYFGPGTRLTVT.